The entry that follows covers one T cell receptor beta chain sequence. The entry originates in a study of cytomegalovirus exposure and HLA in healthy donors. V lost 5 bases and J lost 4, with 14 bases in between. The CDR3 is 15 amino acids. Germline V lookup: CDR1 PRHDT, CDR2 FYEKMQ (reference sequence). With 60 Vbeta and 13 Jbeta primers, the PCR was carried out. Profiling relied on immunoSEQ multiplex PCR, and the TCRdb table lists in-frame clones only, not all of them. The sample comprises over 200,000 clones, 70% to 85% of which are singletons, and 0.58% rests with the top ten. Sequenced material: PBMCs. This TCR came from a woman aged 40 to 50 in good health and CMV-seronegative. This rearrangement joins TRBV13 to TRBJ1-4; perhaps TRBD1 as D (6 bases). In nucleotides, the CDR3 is TGTGCCAGCAGCCCTTCAGGGGAGGGTAATGAAAAACTGTTTTTT. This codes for CASSPSGEGNEKLFF.